The 23 T cell receptor beta chains listed next were all sequenced from one sample in a study of early T cells in non-severe SARS-CoV-2 infection. TCRdb recomputed calls from the 5' RACE reads with MiXCR, one row per CDR3 protein. The sample yields roughly 70,000 distinct CDR3 sequences, roughly 13% seen once. The sample comprised whole blood. The receptors originated from an adult who was a healthcare worker with PCR-confirmed SARS-CoV-2 infection or an uninfected control (not recorded which).

This chain uses TRBV18 with TRBJ2-7; D remains unclear. The V end was cut by 3 bases, the J end by 1 base, with 4 bases between. From germline, CDR1 is KGHSH and CDR2 LQKENI. This CDR3 region has 12 residues. CDR3 sequence reads: CASSPESYEQYF. CDR3 DNA: TGTGCCAGCTCACCCGAATCCTACGAGCAGTACTTC.

The chain has TRBV7-3 and TRBJ2-3; D is possibly TRBD1 or TRBD2 (5 bases each). Looked up from germline, CDR1 is SGHTA and CDR2 is FQGTGA. The length of the CDR3 is 15 residues. Trimming removed 3 bases at V and 1 base at J, with 11 bases between. CDR3 sequence (DNA): TGTGCCAGCAGCTTCCGCCCGGGGCGCACAGATACGCAGTATTTT. Amino acid sequence: CASSFRPGRTDTQYF.

Comment on this clonotype: This sequence may be a read error, since a much larger clone differs from it by one base. The rearrangement joins TRBV20-1 to TRBJ1-2; D is perhaps TRBD1 (5 bases). Germline V gene data show CDR1 as DFQATT and CDR2 as SNEGSKA (reference sequence). The ends were cut back, 2 bases at V and 2 bases at J, with 18 bases in the middle. This CDR3 spans 16 amino acids. This CDR3 is CSARTRGRDENYGYTF. The DNA of the CDR3 is TGCAGTGCTAGAACCCGAGGCAGGGACGAAAACTATGGCTACACCTTC.

This clonotype was seen ten or more times. The CDR3 sequence is CASSPRGTGANVLTF. Written as DNA, the CDR3 is TGTGCCAGCTCACCACGGGGGACTGGGGCCAACGTCCTGACTTTC. This chain joins TRBV18 and TRBJ2-6; D assignment may be TRBD1 or TRBD2 (5 bases each). The V and J ends lost 1 base and 2 bases respectively, with 6 bases between them. This CDR3 is built from 15 residues. Germline assignment: CDR1 KGHSH and CDR2 LQKENI. The full variable domain, rest sourced from reference TRBV18 and TRBJ2-6, is NAGVMQNPRHLVRRRGQEARLRCSPMKGHSHVYWYRQLPEEGLKFMVYLQKENIIDESGMPKERFSAEFPKEGPSILRIQQVVRGDSAAYFCASSPRGTGANVLTFGAGSRLTVL.

V and J are TRBV25-1 and TRBJ2-2; 13 nucleotides align to TRBD2. Germline values: CDR1 MGHDK, CDR2 SYGVNS. This CDR3 spans 14 amino acids. V lost 8 bases and J lost 7; bases outside the gene matches: 4. The CDR3 nucleotides read TGTGCCAGCCGGACTAGCGGGAGTGTCGGGGAGCTGTTTTTT. Translating gives CASRTSGSVGELFF.

This clonotype was counted at least ten times. The rearrangement uses TRBV7-9 and TRBJ2-1; D is unclear. Germline CDR1 is SEHNR and CDR2 is FQNEAQ (reference sequence). The V and J ends lost 5 bases and 7 bases respectively, with 9 bases between them. The CDR3 is 12 residues long. The CDR3 is CASSPTLNEQFF. The CDR3, as DNA: TGTGCCAGCAGCCCGACTCTGAATGAGCAGTTCTTC.

A few counts support this clonotype. The chain employs TRBV27 and TRBJ2-3; D not certain. This CDR3 contains 15 residues. Germline loops: CDR1 MNHEY, CDR2 SMNVEV (reference sequence). V was trimmed by 6 bases and J by 0 bases, leaving 13 bases between them. In DNA, the CDR3 is TGTGCCAGCAGCTTCTTCGGAGCGAGCACAGATACGCAGTATTTT. Its translation is CASSFFGASTDTQYF.

The chain uses TRBV6-6 and TRBJ1-4; D remains unclear. V was cut by 5 bases and J by 7 bases, with 5 bases left in between. There are 11 residues in the CDR3. Germline-derived CDR1 and CDR2 are MNHNY and SVGAGI (reference sequence). The CDR3 reads CASSQVEKLFF. The CDR3 DNA sequence: TGTGCCAGCAGTCAGGTTGAAAAACTGTTTTTT.

This clonotype occurred a few times. The V call is TRBV4-2, the J call TRBJ2-7; D perhaps matches TRBD2 (5 bases). The CDR3 is 15 residues long. Germline V lookup: CDR1 LGHNA, CDR2 YNFKEQ. V dropped 1 base and J dropped 0 bases, with 10 bases sitting between them. The DNA for the CDR3 is TGTGCCAGCAGCCAAGGTGAGGGAAGCTCCTACGAGCAGTACTTC. Its translation: CASSQGEGSSYEQYF.

This clonotype was seen many times. V usage is TRBV29-1 and J usage is TRBJ2-3, with TRBD2 as a possible D gene (7 bases). Germline CDR1 reads SQVTM; CDR2 reads ANQGSEA. CDR3 length equals 14 residues. Here the CDR3 DNA reads TGCGCCCATAGTCGGGGGGCATCGACAGATACGCAGTATTTT. Translating gives CAHSRGASTDTQYF.

In this sample, this clonotype turned up a few times. The V gene is TRBV4-1, the J gene TRBJ1-4, with D unclear. The length of the CDR3 is 14 residues. The germline CDR1 and CDR2 sequences are MGHRA and YSYEKL. The ends were cut back, 0 bases at V and 11 bases at J, with 13 bases in the middle. As DNA, the CDR3 is TGCGCCAGCAGCCAAGACGGCGGTAGTAAGAAACTGTTTTTT. Its protein product is CASSQDGGSKKLFF.

This chain uses TRBV5-4 with TRBJ2-5; the match to TRBD2 covers 16 bases. The CDR3 runs 17 residues. The germline CDR1 and CDR2 sequences are SGHNT and YYREEE (reference sequence). The V gene end was trimmed by 3 bases and the J gene end by 2 bases; junction bases not matched to a gene: 4. The CDR3 is CASSSGLAGGKQETQYF. Here the CDR3 DNA reads TGTGCCAGCAGCTCGGGACTAGCGGGAGGGAAGCAAGAGACCCAGTACTTC.

J is TRBJ2-5 and V is TRBV29-1; TRBD1 agrees at 9 bases. CDR1 SQVTM and CDR2 ANQGSEA come from the germline V gene. This CDR3 has 14 residues. V lost 2 bases to trimming and J lost 7 bases; unmatched junction nucleotides: 8. CDR3 protein: CSVEKGQGVGTQYF. The CDR3 DNA reads TGCAGCGTTGAAAAGGGACAGGGTGTAGGGACCCAGTACTTC.

This clonotype showed up many times. The chain links TRBV7-2 to TRBJ1-1; no firm D call. Trimming shortened V by 4 bases and J by 0 bases, and 6 bases separated the two germline ends. Germline V gene lookup returns CDR1 SGHTA and CDR2 FQGNSA. This CDR3 region has 13 residues. The CDR3, as DNA: TGTGCCAGCAGCTCCGGACTGAACACTGAAGCTTTCTTT. Residues: CASSSGLNTEAFF.

This clonotype was detected many times. J is TRBJ2-1 and V is TRBV14, with TRBD1 matching 8 bases. The J segment lost 14 bases and the V segment lost 2 bases, leaving 8 bases of the junction unmatched. CDR1 and CDR2 (germline): SGHDN, FVKESK. The CDR3 is 13 amino acids. CDR3 nucleotide sequence: TGTGCCAGCAGCCAATCCAGGACAGGGTTGGAGTTCTTC. Translated: CASSQSRTGLEFF.

V is TRBV12-3 or TRBV12-4 and J is TRBJ1-1; TRBD1 is a possible D gene (5 bases). The V and J ends lost 6 bases and 1 base respectively, with 12 bases between them. The CDR3 consists of 14 residues. This chain's CDR3 is CASRVSTGNTEAFF. DNA of the CDR3: TGTGCCAGCAGGGTCTCCACAGGGAACACTGAAGCTTTCTTT.

This clonotype has only a few counts. The V gene is TRBV4-3, the J gene TRBJ2-7; D unresolved. CDR3 length equals 15 residues. The germline V and J ends were trimmed by 0 bases and 3 bases, with 12 bases remaining between them. In germline, CDR1 is LGHNA, CDR2 YSLEER. The CDR3 loop reads CASSQDRRKHYEQYF. In nucleotides, the CDR3 is TGCGCCAGCAGCCAAGATAGGCGAAAACACTACGAGCAGTACTTC.

This clonotype was detected many times. The chain employs TRBV20-1 and TRBJ2-7, with D maybe TRBD1 (6 bases). Germline values: CDR1 DFQATT, CDR2 SNEGSKA (reference sequence). The CDR3 has 13 residues. The germline V and J ends were trimmed by 5 bases and 2 bases, with 13 bases remaining between them. The CDR3 bases are TGCAGTGCTGAGGACAGTCCTACCTACGAGCAGTACTTC. Protein: CSAEDSPTYEQYF.

The gene calls are TRBV27 and TRBJ2-3, with TRBD2 matching over 8 bases. Germline lookup yields CDR1 MNHEY and CDR2 SMNVEV (reference sequence). This CDR3 contains 14 residues. V gave up 8 bases and J gave up 0 bases; unmatched junction bases: 4. The CDR3 is CASGASGSTDTQYF. CDR3 nucleotide sequence: TGTGCCAGCGGGGCTAGCGGGAGCACAGATACGCAGTATTTT.

This clonotype was recorded a few times. This chain joins TRBV9 and TRBJ1-2, with 7 bases identical to TRBD1. The CDR3 consists of 15 residues. Trimming at V came to 4 bases and at J to 4 bases, leaving 10 bases not matched to a gene. Germline CDR1 and CDR2: SGDLS and YYNGEE. The CDR3 loop is CASSFSPGTVYGYTF. The CDR3 bases are TGTGCCAGCAGCTTTTCACCCGGGACAGTCTATGGCTACACCTTC.

A few counts support this clonotype. J is TRBJ2-3 and V is TRBV29-1, with 7 bases fitting TRBD1. Germline loops: CDR1 SQVTM, CDR2 ANQGSEA. This CDR3 is built from 11 residues. V trimming: 8 bases; J trimming: 10 bases; junction bases outside the gene matches: 9. The CDR3 bases are TGCAGCTCCAATACCGGGACAGCGCAGTATTTT. Amino acid sequence: CSSNTGTAQYF.

This clonotype showed up many times. The chain couples TRBV6-2 or TRBV6-3 to TRBJ2-3; 10 bases agree with TRBD2. This CDR3 is 15 amino acids long. With 5 bases clipped from V and 3 bases from J, the junction kept 5 bases outside the gene matches. Germline CDR1 is MNHEY and CDR2 is SVGEGT. In DNA, the CDR3 is TGTGCCAGCAGTCGCGGGACTAGCGAGACAGATACGCAGTATTTT. Residues: CASSRGTSETDTQYF.

This clonotype was seen ten or more times. V usage is TRBV14 and J usage is TRBJ2-7; D remains unclear. Trimming stripped 0 bases from V and 4 bases from J, with 7 bases between. The CDR3 totals 13 residues. Germline V gene lookup returns CDR1 SGHDN and CDR2 FVKESK. CDR3 bases: TGTGCCAGCAGCCAAGATTTAGGATACGAGCAGTACTTC. This encodes CASSQDLGYEQYF.